The rows below give T cell receptor beta chains drawn from one sample of a study of human T cells and chemical hapten exposure. MiXCR was run by TCRdb on the RACE reads, yielding one entry per CDR3 protein. The sample shows some 65,000 distinct CDR3 sequences, around 6.5% of them seen only once. The sequenced material came from whole blood. The origin of the receptors is a female donor in good health. Some clones in this sample may be carry-over from other donors' samples. CDR3s include the opening cysteine and the closing phenylalanine or tryptophan. Each record gives: J gene, V gene, CDR3 protein.

TRBJ2-1,TRBV6-4,CASSEASGSGNEQFF
TRBJ2-7,TRBV28,CASSLLAGDEQYF
TRBJ2-7,TRBV5-4,CASSLGSSDYWEQYF
TRBJ1-1,TRBV30,CAWSLGRNTEAFF
TRBJ2-5,TRBV20-1,CSVTWTGEETQYF
TRBJ2-1,TRBV28,CASSLRVDNEQFF
TRBJ2-7,TRBV12-3/TRBV12-4,CASSLGRTEQYF
TRBJ2-7,TRBV2,CASRWDSSSYEQYF
TRBJ2-7,TRBV28,CASSLATGTGGYEQYF
TRBJ1-6,TRBV9,CASAQHNSPLHF
TRBJ2-1,TRBV6-2/TRBV6-3,CASSYKGGNEQFF
TRBJ1-3,TRBV5-1,CASSLGSPGNTIYF
TRBJ1-4,TRBV18,CASSRPQGKLFF
TRBJ1-1,TRBV6-5,CASSYREEGTEAFF
TRBJ2-3,TRBV5-1,CASSLGSSTDTQYF
TRBJ2-1,TRBV28,CASSSPLAGANNEQFF
TRBJ2-7,TRBV27,CASSLQGPAYEQYF
TRBJ2-3,TRBV2,CASSGTSGSRDTQYF
TRBJ2-7,TRBV10-3,CAISESGSSYEQYF
TRBJ1-1,TRBV28,CASSLGGNTEAYF
TRBJ1-5,TRBV19,CASSMTGKGQPQHF
TRBJ2-7,TRBV6-5,CASRDGDRSYEQYF
TRBJ1-6,TRBV5-5,CASRYGTLGSPLHF
TRBJ2-3,TRBV30,CAWSEGGATDTQYF
TRBJ1-5,TRBV20-1,CSAILGTVYNQPQHF
TRBJ1-6,TRBV7-2,CASSLRDPLHF
TRBJ2-7,TRBV3-1,CASSQDLRTSGEPPTHF
TRBJ2-7,TRBV13,CASSLRLAGAGEQYF
TRBJ2-7,TRBV9,CASSVALAGGSEQYF
TRBJ1-1,TRBV6-5,CASRYRAGNTEAFF
TRBJ2-1,TRBV2,CASSDKGLAEIVGTYNEQFF
TRBJ2-1,TRBV27,CASRPLSSRGDNEQFF
TRBJ1-1,TRBV9,CASSVDGGGTEAFF
TRBJ2-3,TRBV6-1,CASSARLAGGVATDTQYF
TRBJ2-3,TRBV21-1,CASSRGRHTDTQYF
TRBJ2-1,TRBV6-4,CASAGGPGQGTNEQFF
TRBJ2-7,TRBV6-1,CASSELGQYVLYEQYF
TRBJ2-7,TRBV24-1,CATSMTGGYEQYF
TRBJ2-3,TRBV28,CASTSGIYSDTQYF
TRBJ2-3,TRBV6-2/TRBV6-3,CASSYSALGADTQYF
TRBJ2-4,TRBV7-9,CASSPGVAKNIQYF
TRBJ2-7,TRBV6-6,CASSLDRVYEQYF
TRBJ2-6,TRBV6-2/TRBV6-3,CASTHGTGRSTANVLTF
TRBJ2-7,TRBV4-3,CASSQVRGAVREQYF
TRBJ2-1,TRBV2,CASSVVGSNYNEQFF
TRBJ1-1,TRBV29-1,CSVLSPVNTEAFF
TRBJ2-3,TRBV27,CASNSVFSGLADTQYF
TRBJ1-2,TRBV29-1,CSVEDPTARYGYTF